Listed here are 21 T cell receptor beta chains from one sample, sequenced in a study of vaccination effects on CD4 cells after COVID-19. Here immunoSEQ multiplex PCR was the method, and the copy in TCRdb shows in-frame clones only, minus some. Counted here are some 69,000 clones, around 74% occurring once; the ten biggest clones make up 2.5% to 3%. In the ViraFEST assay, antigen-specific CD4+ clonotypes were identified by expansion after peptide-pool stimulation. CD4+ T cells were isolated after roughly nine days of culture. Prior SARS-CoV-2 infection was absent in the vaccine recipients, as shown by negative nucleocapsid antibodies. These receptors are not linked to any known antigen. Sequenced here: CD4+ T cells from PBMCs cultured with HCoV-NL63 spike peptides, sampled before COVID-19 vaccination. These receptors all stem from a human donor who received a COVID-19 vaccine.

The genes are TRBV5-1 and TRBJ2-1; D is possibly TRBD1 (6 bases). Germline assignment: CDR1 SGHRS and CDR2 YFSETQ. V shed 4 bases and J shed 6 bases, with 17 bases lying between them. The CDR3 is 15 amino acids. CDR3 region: CASSPAKQGINEQFF. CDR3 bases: TGCGCCAGCAGCCCCGCCAAACAGGGTATCAATGAGCAGTTCTTC.

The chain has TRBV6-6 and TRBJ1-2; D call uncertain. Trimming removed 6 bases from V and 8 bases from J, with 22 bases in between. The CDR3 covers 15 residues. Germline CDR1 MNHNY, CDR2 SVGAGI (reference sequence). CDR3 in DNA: TGTGCCAGCAGCCGAGAAAATCCCCGGGTCCGCGGCTACACCTTC. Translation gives CASSRENPRVRGYTF.

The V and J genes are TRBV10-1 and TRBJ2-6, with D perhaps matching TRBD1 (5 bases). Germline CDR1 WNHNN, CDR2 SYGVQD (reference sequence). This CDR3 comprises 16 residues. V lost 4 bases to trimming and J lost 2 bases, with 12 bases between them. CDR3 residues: CASSAGIPTGANVLTF. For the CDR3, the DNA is TGCGCCAGCAGTGCAGGGATTCCAACTGGGGCCAACGTCCTGACTTTC.

This CDR3 reads CASRRYTDTQYF. The CDR3 coding sequence is TGTGCCAGCCGTCGATACACAGATACGCAGTATTTT. The chain uses TRBV28 and TRBJ2-3; D unresolved. Germline CDR1 MDHEN, CDR2 SYDVKM. The CDR3 is 12 amino acids. Between the trimmed V and J ends, which lost 8 bases and 2 bases, there was a span of 8 bases.

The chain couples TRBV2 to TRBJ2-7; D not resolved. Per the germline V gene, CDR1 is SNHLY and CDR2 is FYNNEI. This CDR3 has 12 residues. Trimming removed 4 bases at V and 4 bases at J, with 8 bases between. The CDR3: CASSVGNYEQYV. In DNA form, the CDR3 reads TGTGCCAGCAGTGTGGGTAATTACGAGCAGTACGTC.

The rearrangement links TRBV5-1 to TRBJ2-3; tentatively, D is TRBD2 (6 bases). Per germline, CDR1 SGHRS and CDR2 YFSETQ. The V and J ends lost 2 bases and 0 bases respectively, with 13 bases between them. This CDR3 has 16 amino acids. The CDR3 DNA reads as TGCGCCAGCAGCTTAAACGGGGGACCTAGCACAGATACGCAGTATTTT. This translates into CASSLNGGPSTDTQYF.

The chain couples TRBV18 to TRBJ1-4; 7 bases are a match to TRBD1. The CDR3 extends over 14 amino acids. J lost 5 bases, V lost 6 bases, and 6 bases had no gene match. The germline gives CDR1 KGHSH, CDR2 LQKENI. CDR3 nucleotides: TGTGCCAGCTCTTTGAGGGGACAGAATGAAAAACTGTTTTTT. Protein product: CASSLRGQNEKLFF.

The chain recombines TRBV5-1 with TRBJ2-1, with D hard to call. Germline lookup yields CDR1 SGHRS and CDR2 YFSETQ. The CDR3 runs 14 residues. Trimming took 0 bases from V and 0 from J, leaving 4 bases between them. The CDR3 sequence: CASSLDFSYNEQFF. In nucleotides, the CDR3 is TGCGCCAGCAGCTTGGACTTCTCCTACAATGAGCAGTTCTTC.

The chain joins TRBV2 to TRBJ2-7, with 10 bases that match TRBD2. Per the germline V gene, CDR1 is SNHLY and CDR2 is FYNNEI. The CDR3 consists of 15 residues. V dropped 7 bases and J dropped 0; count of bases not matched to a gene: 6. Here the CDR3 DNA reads TGTGCCAGCACGCAGGGACTAGCGAGCTCCTACGAGCAGTACGTC. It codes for CASTQGLASSYEQYV.

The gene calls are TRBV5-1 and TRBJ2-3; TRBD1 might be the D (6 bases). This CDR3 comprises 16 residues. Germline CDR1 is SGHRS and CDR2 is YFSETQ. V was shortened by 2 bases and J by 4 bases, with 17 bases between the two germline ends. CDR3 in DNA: TGCGCCAGCAGCTTACTCCACAGGGTAACGGCAGATACGCAGTATTTT. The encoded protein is CASSLLHRVTADTQYF.

This CDR3 reads CASSLDSGGTSYNSPLHF. For the CDR3, the DNA is TGCGCCAGCAGCTTGGACTCCGGAGGGACCTCCTATAATTCACCCCTCCACTTT. The chain combines TRBV5-1 with TRBJ1-6; the D gene is possibly TRBD1 (5 bases). CDR1 is SGHRS and CDR2 is YFSETQ in the germline V gene. There are 18 residues in the CDR3. Trimming removed 0 bases from V and 0 bases from J, with 13 bases in between.

The CDR3 bases are TGTGCCAGCAGCTTCTGGGGGACGAACACCGGGGAGCTGTTTTTT. Translation gives CASSFWGTNTGELFF. This chain connects TRBV5-6 to TRBJ2-2; D might be TRBD1 or TRBD2, each matching 5 bases. The CDR3 sequence is 15 residues long. CDR1 SGHDT and CDR2 YYEEEE come from the germline V gene. V lost 2 bases and J 0 bases, leaving 8 bases between the germline ends.

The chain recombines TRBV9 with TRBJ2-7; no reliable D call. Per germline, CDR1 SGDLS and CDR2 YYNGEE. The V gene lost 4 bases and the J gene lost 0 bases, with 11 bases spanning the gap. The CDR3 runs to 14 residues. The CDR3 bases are TGTGCCAGCAGCAGACCGGCGAGCTCCTACGAGCAGTACGTC. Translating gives CASSRPASSYEQYV.

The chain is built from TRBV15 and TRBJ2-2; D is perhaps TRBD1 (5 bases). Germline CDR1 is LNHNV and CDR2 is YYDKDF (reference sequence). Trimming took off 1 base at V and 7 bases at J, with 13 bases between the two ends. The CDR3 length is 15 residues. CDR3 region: CATSRGGILSGELFF. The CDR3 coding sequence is TGTGCCACCAGCAGAGGGGGCATCTTAAGCGGGGAGCTGTTTTTT. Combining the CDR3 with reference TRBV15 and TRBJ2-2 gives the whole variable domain DAMVIQNPRYQVTQFGKPVTLSCSQTLNHNVMYWYQQKSSQAPKLLFHYYDKDFNNEADTPDNFQSRRPNTSFCFLDIRSPGLGDTAMYLCATSRGGILSGELFFGEGSRLTVL.

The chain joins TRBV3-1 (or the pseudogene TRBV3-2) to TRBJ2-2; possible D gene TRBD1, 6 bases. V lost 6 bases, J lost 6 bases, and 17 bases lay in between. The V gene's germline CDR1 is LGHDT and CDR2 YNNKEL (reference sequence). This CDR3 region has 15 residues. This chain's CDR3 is CASSPTYSGAGELFF. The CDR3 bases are TGTGCCAGCAGTCCTACCTACTCAGGGGCCGGGGAGCTGTTTTTT.

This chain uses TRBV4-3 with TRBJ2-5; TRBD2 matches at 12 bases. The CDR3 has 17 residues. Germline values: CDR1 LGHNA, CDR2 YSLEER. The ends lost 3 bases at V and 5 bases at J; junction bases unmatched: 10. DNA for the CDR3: TGCGCCAGCAGCCATCATCCCCATCTAGCGGGGGGGGAGACCCAGTACTTC. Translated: CASSHHPHLAGGETQYF.

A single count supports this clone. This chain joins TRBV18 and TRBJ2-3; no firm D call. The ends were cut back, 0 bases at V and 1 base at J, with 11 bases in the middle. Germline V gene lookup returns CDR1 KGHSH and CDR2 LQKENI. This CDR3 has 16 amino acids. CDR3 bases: TGTGCCAGCTCACCACCGCGAGCCCAGGGCACAGATACGCAGTATTTT. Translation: CASSPPRAQGTDTQYF. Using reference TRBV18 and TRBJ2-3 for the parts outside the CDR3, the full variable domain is NAGVMQNPRHLVRRRGQEARLRCSPMKGHSHVYWYRQLPEEGLKFMVYLQKENIIDESGMPKERFSAEFPKEGPSILRIQQVVRGDSAAYFCASSPPRAQGTDTQYFGPGTRLTVL.

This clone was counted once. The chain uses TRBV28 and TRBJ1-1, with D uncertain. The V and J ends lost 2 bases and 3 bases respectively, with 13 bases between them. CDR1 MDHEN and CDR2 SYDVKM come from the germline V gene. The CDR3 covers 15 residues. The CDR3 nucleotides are TGTGCCAGCAGTTTAGGCCCCCAGGTCGACACTGAAGCTTTCTTT. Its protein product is CASSLGPQVDTEAFF.

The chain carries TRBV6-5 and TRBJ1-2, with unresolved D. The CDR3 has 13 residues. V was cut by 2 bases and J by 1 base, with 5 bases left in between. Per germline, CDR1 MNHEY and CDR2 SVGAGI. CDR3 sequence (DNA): TGTGCCAGCAGTTACCTCATTAACTATGGCTACACCTTC. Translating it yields CASSYLINYGYTF.

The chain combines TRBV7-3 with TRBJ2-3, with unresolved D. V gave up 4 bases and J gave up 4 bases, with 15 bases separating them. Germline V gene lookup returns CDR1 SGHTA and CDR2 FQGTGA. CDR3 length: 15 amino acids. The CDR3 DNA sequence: TGTGCCAGCAGCTCAACACTGGCTGGCGCAGATACGCAGTATTTT. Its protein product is CASSSTLAGADTQYF.

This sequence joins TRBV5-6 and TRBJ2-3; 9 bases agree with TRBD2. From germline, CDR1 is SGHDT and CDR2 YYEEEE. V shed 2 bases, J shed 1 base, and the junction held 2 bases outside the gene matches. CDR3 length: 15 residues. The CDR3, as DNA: TGTGCCAGCAGCTTCCGACTAGCGGGCACAGATACGCAGTATTTT. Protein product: CASSFRLAGTDTQYF.